This T cell receptor (beta chain) derives from a study of blood T cell repertoires in COVID-19. The germline gives CDR1 MNHEY, CDR2 SMNVEV (reference sequence). The CDR3 covers 12 residues. Trimming cost V 3 bases and J 1 base, with 3 bases left between them. Those who participated ranged in age from about 18 to 89 years and resided in some 24 US areas. The table came from immunoSEQ multiplex PCR; TCRdb's copy has only in-frame clones and leaves some out. The sample contains hundreds of thousands of clones, 70% to 90% of which appear only once. Sequencing was carried out using PBMCs or T cells enriched from blood (not recorded which). This chain links TRBV27 with TRBJ1-1; D is undetermined. This clonotype was sampled from a woman between 18 and 29 years old with acute COVID-19. CDR3 coding DNA: TGTGCCAGCAGTTTCGGGAACACTGAAGCTTTCTTT. Translation gives CASSFGNTEAFF.